Here is one T cell receptor beta chain with its context. This sample is part of a study of blood T cell repertoires in COVID-19. Study-wide background: Samples representing acute and convalescent COVID-19 were sourced from the United States, Italy and Spain.

The data were produced by immunoSEQ multiplex PCR, yet TCRdb's version contains in-frame clones alone and is incomplete. The profile shows fewer than 250,000 clones, more than 60% of them singletons. V shed 1 base, J shed 1 base, and the junction held 2 bases outside the gene matches. The CDR3 totals 15 residues. Germline-derived CDR1 and CDR2 are LNHNV and YYDKDF (reference sequence). The J gene is TRBJ1-1, the V gene TRBV15, with 8 bases matching TRBD1. The receptor was isolated from a woman aged 50 to 60 with acute or convalescent COVID-19. Input material: peripheral blood. The CDR3 region has the DNA TGTGCCACCAGCAGAGTCGGGACAGGGAACACTGAAGCTTTCTTT. Encoded protein: CATSRVGTGNTEAFF.